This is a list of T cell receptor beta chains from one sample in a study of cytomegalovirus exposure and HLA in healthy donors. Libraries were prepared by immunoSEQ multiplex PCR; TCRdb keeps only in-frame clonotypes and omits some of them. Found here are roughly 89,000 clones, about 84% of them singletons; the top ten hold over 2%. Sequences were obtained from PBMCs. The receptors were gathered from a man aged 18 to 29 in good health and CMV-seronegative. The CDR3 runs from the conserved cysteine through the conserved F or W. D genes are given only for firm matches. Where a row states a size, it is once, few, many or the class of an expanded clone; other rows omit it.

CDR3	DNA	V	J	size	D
CASRSPGQPLWNTEAFF	TGTGCCAGCAGGTCTCCGGGACAGCCTCTTTGGAACACTGAAGCTTTCTTT	TRBV7-9	TRBJ1-1	.	TRBD1
CASSRTSGKRAEQFF	TGTGCCAGCAGCCGGACTAGCGGGAAACGGGCTGAGCAGTTCTTC	TRBV11-3	TRBJ2-1	few	TRBD2
CASSLATRGGEDTQYF	TGTGCCAGCAGCTTGGCGACCCGGGGCGGGGAAGATACGCAGTATTTT	TRBV5-6	TRBJ2-3	.	.
CASSQTANYGYTF	TGTGCCAGCAGTCAGACAGCTAACTATGGCTACACCTTC	TRBV6-5	TRBJ1-2	once	.
CSVQGQPNTEAFF	TGCAGCGTTCAGGGACAACCTAACACTGAAGCTTTCTTT	TRBV29-1	TRBJ1-1	.	.
CASTRGLEAFF	TGCGCCAGCACTCGGGGATTGGAAGCTTTCTTT	TRBV5-1	TRBJ1-1	.	.
CAWSVLGQRTPYTF	TGTGCCTGGAGTGTACTCGGACAGCGCACTCCCTACACCTTC	TRBV30	TRBJ1-2	.	.
CASSYGQLNTEAFF	TGCGCCAGCAGCTACGGACAGCTGAACACTGAAGCTTTCTTT	TRBV5-1	TRBJ1-1	.	.
CATSRDRVYSNQPQHF	TGTGCCACCAGCAGAGATCGGGTGTATAGCAATCAGCCCCAGCATTTT	TRBV15	TRBJ1-5	.	.
CAWREGPDTQYF	TGTGCCTGGAGGGAGGGACCAGATACGCAGTATTTT	TRBV30	TRBJ2-3	.	.
CASSPRTGFEAFF	TGCGCCAGCAGCCCCCGGACAGGGTTTGAAGCTTTCTTT	TRBV4-1	TRBJ1-1	.	TRBD1
CAWSQGDYGYTF	TGTGCCTGGAGCCAAGGGGACTATGGCTACACCTTC	TRBV30	TRBJ1-2	few	.
CASLGQGVGTDTQYF	TGTGCCAGCTTAGGGCAGGGGGTAGGCACAGATACGCAGTATTTT	TRBV7-8	TRBJ2-3	.	TRBD1
CASRGQGGTDTQYF	TGTGCCAGCCGGGGACAGGGCGGCACAGATACGCAGTATTTT	TRBV19	TRBJ2-3	few	TRBD1
CASSYDRTGGHTEAFF	TGTGCCAGCAGCTATGACAGGACAGGGGGCCATACTGAAGCTTTCTTT	TRBV11-2	TRBJ1-1	.	TRBD1
CAISFTLPGTGDNEQFF	TGTGCCATCAGTTTTACACTACCCGGGACAGGAGACAATGAGCAGTTCTTC	TRBV10-3	TRBJ2-1	few	TRBD1
CASSPRDRVSYEQYF	TGTGCCAGCTCACCCCGGGACAGGGTCTCCTACGAGCAGTACTTC	TRBV18	TRBJ2-7	few	TRBD1
CATSRGTGANTEAFF	TGTGCCACCAGCAGAGGGACAGGGGCAAACACTGAAGCTTTCTTT	TRBV15	TRBJ1-1	few	TRBD1
CASRPDRGLSGSPLHF	TGTGCCAGCAGGCCGGACAGGGGTTTGTCGGGTTCACCCCTCCACTTT	TRBV6-6	TRBJ1-6	once	TRBD1
CASSVIAGGVKDTQYF	TGTGCCAGCAGCGTTATAGCGGGGGGGGTGAAAGATACGCAGTATTTT	TRBV9	TRBJ2-3	once	TRBD2
CASNGQGNEKLFF	TGTGCCAGCAACGGACAGGGTAATGAAAAACTGTTTTTT	TRBV2	TRBJ1-4	.	TRBD1
CASSPRGSYEQYF	TGTGCCAGCAGTCCTCGGGGCTCCTACGAGCAGTACTTC	TRBV6-5	TRBJ2-7	.	.
CASRSRHSNSPLHF	TGTGCCAGCAGAAGTCGACATAGTAATTCACCCCTCCACTTT	TRBV7-3	TRBJ1-6	.	.
CASSPPNTGELFF	TGTGCCAGCAGCCCCCCTAACACCGGGGAGCTGTTTTTT	TRBV9	TRBJ2-2	.	.
CASSFGENTEAFF	TGTGCCAGCAGCTTCGGAGAGAACACTGAAGCTTTCTTT	TRBV11-2	TRBJ1-1	.	.
CASIRLAGGLPDTQYF	TGTGCCAGCATCCGACTAGCGGGGGGGCTCCCAGATACGCAGTATTTT	TRBV2	TRBJ2-3	few	TRBD2
CASYQKGKGPGEGYTF	TGTGCCAGTTATCAAAAAGGGAAAGGCCCAGGGGAAGGCTACACCTTC	TRBV2	TRBJ1-2	.	.
CASSEKRAREKLFF	TGTGCCAGCAGTGAAAAGAGGGCCCGGGAAAAACTGTTTTTT	TRBV25-1	TRBJ1-4	.	.
CSVDVAGGRTDTQYF	TGCAGCGTCGACGTAGCGGGGGGCCGCACAGATACGCAGTATTTT	TRBV29-1	TRBJ2-3	.	TRBD2
CASSNLRGQGLQETQYF	TGTGCCAGTAGTAACCTCCGAGGGCAGGGGTTACAAGAGACCCAGTACTTC	TRBV19	TRBJ2-5	.	.
CASGPDLAGPGGEQFF	TGTGCTAGTGGTCCCGATCTAGCGGGCCCCGGGGGTGAGCAGTTCTTC	TRBV12-5	TRBJ2-1	.	TRBD2
CSVATSPNEQYF	TGCAGCGTCGCGACAAGTCCTAACGAGCAGTACTTC	TRBV29-1	TRBJ2-7	once	.
CASSSPLGKTGSGNTIYF	TGTGCCAGCAGCTCCCCACTAGGGAAAACGGGCTCTGGAAACACCATATATTTT	TRBV7-8	TRBJ1-3	.	.
CASSYADPGQGYEQYF	TGTGCCAGCAGTTACGCGGACCCGGGACAGGGGTACGAGCAGTACTTC	TRBV6-5	TRBJ2-7	.	TRBD1
CASSAPRSSVTTEAFF	TGTGCCAGCAGCGCCCCCCGGTCGAGCGTCACCACTGAAGCTTTCTTT	TRBV9	TRBJ1-1	.	.
CASSSPGSGVYTGELFF	TGTGCCAGCAGCTCCCCAGGTAGCGGGGTATACACCGGGGAGCTGTTTTTT	TRBV7-2	TRBJ2-2	once	TRBD2
CSVEEEERDTEAFF	TGCAGCGTTGAAGAGGAGGAGAGGGACACTGAAGCTTTCTTT	TRBV29-1	TRBJ1-1	.	.
CASSLSRGTQTQYF	TGTGCCAGCAGTTTATCCAGAGGGACACAGACCCAGTACTTC	TRBV27	TRBJ2-5	.	.
CASSLDSDSPLHF	TGTGCCAGCAGCTTGGACAGTGATTCACCCCTCCACTTT	TRBV5-4	TRBJ1-6	few	.
CASNDGQQLSYEQYF	TGTGCCAGCAATGACGGACAGCAACTCTCCTACGAGCAGTACTTC	TRBV6-6	TRBJ2-7	.	.
CASSLVPGSNTEAFF	TGCGCCAGCAGCTTGGTTCCGGGATCGAACACTGAAGCTTTCTTT	TRBV5-1	TRBJ1-1	.	.
CASSPTRGTQYF	TGTGCCAGCTCACCGACTCGAGGGACCCAGTACTTC	TRBV18	TRBJ2-5	.	.
CASSRGGASYNEQFF	TGTGCCAGCAGCAGAGGGGGCGCGTCCTACAATGAGCAGTTCTTC	TRBV6-5	TRBJ2-1	few	TRBD1
CASSDRADTQYF	TGTGCCAGCAGTGACCGCGCAGATACGCAGTATTTT	TRBV6-4	TRBJ2-3	.	.
CSANGETQYF	TGCAGTGCTAACGGGGAGACCCAGTACTTC	TRBV20-1	TRBJ2-5	.	.
CASTGQSYEQYF	TGTGCCAGCACGGGACAGTCCTACGAGCAGTACTTC	TRBV27	TRBJ2-7	.	TRBD1
CASSEEGIEAFF	TGTGCCAGCAGTGAGGAGGGTATTGAAGCTTTCTTT	TRBV6-1	TRBJ1-1	.	.
CASSSSSNNEQFF	TGCGCCAGCAGTTCGTCCAGTAACAATGAGCAGTTCTTC	TRBV10-1	TRBJ2-1	.	.
CASSLGHSNQPQHF	TGTGCCAGCAGCTTAGGGCATAGCAATCAGCCCCAGCATTTT	TRBV7-9	TRBJ1-5	.	.